This T cell receptor beta chain was identified during a study of blood T cell repertoires in COVID-19 (dated by TCRdb to the early 2020s). For context, the study as a whole: Samples from collaborators originated in the United States, Italy and Spain and spanned both the acute and convalescent phases of COVID-19. The repertoires were released in a freely available public database intended as a resource for research on the immune response to SARS-CoV-2. The prospective study material was composed of cDNA or gDNA derived from T cells, B-cell-depleted T cells, or PBMCs. Subjects who had been exposed to COVID-19, were actively infected with it, or had recovered from it provided the deeply sampled blood TCRbeta repertoires that made up the dataset. Samples were obtained from the ongoing ImmuneRACE study (first 160 participants) and from about 1,300 subjects provided by 6 global collaborators. Where HLA class I and class II types were available, the types were taken from metadata supplied by the sample provider, not from assay-based typing. A de-identified subject ID, COVID-19 status, age in years and sex were almost always included in the sample metadata. Broad study findings and their caveats: Clinical and demographic metadata were provided uncurated, with the amount varying by source and participant.

The CDR3 holds 13 amino acids from the cysteine to the phenylalanine. The CDR3 DNA has 39 bases and is translated from base 1. Between the V and J ends, shortened by 6 bases and 0 bases respectively, the junction contains 8 bases. The germline V gene encodes CDR1 MRHNA and CDR2 SNTAGT. Participants in the prospective study were aged 18 to 89 years, lived in about two dozen United States geographic areas, and enrolled through a virtual design. In the prospective study, cohorts were assigned on the basis of participant-reported clinical history obtained from a screening survey and a study questionnaire. For ImmuneRACE Cohort 3, a participant was defined as recovered based on two consecutive negative NP/OP PCR tests, clearance by a healthcare professional, or resolution of symptoms. In the prospective study, mobile phlebotomists collected whole blood, serum and a nasopharyngeal or oropharyngeal swab from each participant. Additional blood draws and questionnaires over an approximately two-month period could optionally be provided by prospective study participants. Blood samples from the prospective study were shipped frozen or at room temperature prior to DNA extraction.

TCRbeta CDR3 regions were amplified from genomic DNA by means of the immunoSEQ Assay, a bias-controlled multiplex PCR. Processing in the source paper ran as follows. Within the assay, amplification of reference gene primers was used to estimate how many nucleated cells each sample contained. Sequence reads were collapsed and filtered to measure the absolute abundance of every unique TCRbeta CDR3 rearrangement. For each sample, productive Simpson clonality was calculated as the square root of Simpson's diversity index over productive rearrangements. TCRdb holds this immuneACCESS table with in-frame rearrangements only. Some clones are missing; in checked studies, unresolved V genes explain under half, and the rest has no known cause. V and J calls and clone size come straight from that table; D and trimming were deduced from the DNA. A total of roughly 360,000 clones appear in this sample, about 89% of them only once. Jointly, the top ten make up 1% to 1.5% of the sample.

Note on this clone: The antigen this receptor binds is unknown. Base quality data are lacking; no much larger clone is found one base away.

Source material: PBMCs or T cells enriched from blood (not recorded which). The TCR sequence derives from a man in his thirties or forties who had recovered from COVID-19. The chain was built from TRBV6-4 and TRBJ2-5; the D gene cannot be named for sure. CDR3 loop: CASSAQYQETQYF. The DNA reads TGTGCCAGCAGCGCACAGTACCAAGAGACCCAGTACTTC.